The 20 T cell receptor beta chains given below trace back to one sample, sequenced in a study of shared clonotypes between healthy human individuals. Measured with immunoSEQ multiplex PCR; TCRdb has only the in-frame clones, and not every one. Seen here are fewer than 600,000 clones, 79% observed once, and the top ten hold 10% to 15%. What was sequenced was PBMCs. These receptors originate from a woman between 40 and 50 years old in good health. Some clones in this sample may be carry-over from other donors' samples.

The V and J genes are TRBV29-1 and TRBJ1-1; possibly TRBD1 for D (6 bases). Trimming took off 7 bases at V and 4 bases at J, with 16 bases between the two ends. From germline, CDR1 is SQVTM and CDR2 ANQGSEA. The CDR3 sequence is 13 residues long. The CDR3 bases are TGCAGCGGTTCAGGGGCAACGAGCACTGAAGCTTTCTTT. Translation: CSGSGATSTEAFF.

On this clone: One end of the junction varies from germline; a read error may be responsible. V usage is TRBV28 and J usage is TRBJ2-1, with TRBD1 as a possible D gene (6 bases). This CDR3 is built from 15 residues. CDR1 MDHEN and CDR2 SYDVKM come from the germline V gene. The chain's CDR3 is CASSTPDSSYGPAVF. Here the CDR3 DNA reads TGTGCCAGCAGTACGCCGGACAGTTCGTACGGACCAGCTGTCTTC.

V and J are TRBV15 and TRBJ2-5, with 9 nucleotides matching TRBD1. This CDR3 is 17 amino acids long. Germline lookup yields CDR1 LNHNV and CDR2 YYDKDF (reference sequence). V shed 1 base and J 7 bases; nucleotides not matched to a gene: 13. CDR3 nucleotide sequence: TGTGCCACCAGCAGAGGAGTGGACAGGGGATTATTGTGGACCCAGTACTTC. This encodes CATSRGVDRGLLWTQYF.

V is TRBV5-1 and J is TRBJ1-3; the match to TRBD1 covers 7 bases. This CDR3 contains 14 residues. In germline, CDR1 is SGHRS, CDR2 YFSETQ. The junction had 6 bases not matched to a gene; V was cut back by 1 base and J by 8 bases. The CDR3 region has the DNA TGCGCCAGCAGCTTGACAGGGGCTTTAGACACCATATATTTT. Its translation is CASSLTGALDTIYF. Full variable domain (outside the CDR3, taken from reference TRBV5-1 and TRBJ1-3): KAGVTQTPRYLIKTRGQQVTLSCSPISGHRSVSWYQQTPGQGLQFLFEYFSETQRNKGNFPGRFSGRQFSNSRSEMNVSTLELGDSALYLCASSLTGALDTIYFGEGSWLTVV.

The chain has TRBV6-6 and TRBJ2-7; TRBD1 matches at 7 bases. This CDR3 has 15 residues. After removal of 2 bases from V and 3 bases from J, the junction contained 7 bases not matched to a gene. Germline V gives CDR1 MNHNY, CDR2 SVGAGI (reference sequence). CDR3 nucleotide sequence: TGTGCCAGCAGTTACGTGGGACAGTCTGGCTACGAGCAGTACTTC. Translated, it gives CASSYVGQSGYEQYF.

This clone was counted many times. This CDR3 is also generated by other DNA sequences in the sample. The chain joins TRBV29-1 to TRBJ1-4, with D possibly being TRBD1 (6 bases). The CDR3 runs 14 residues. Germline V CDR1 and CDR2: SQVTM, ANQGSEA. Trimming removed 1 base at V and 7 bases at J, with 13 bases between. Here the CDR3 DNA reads TGCAGCGTTGAAGCGGTGGGGGGCGTTGAAAAACTGTTTTTT. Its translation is CSVEAVGGVEKLFF.

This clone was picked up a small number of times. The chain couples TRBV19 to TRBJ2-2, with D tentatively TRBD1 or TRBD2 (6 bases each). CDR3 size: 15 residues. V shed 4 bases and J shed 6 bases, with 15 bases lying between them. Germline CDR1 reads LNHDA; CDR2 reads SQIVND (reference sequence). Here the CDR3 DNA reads TGTGCCAGTAGTACCGGGACATCGGGAGCCGGGGAGCTGTTTTTT. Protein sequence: CASSTGTSGAGELFF.

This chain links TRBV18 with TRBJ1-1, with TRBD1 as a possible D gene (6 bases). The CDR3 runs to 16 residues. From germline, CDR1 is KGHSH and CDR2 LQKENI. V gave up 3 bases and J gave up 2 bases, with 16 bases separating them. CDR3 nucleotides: TGTGCCAGCTCACCGATTACAGGGAAAAAAAACACTGAAGCTTTCTTT. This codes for CASSPITGKKNTEAFF. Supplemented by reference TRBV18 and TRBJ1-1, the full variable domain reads NAGVMQNPRHLVRRRGQEARLRCSPMKGHSHVYWYRQLPEEGLKFMVYLQKENIIDESGMPKERFSAEFPKEGPSILRIQQVVRGDSAAYFCASSPITGKKNTEAFFGQGTRLTVV.

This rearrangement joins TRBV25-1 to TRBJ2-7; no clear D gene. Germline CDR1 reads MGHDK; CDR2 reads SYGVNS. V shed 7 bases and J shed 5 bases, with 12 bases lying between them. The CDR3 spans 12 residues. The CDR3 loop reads CASMWSDHEQYF. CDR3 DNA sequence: TGTGCCAGCATGTGGAGCGACCACGAGCAGTACTTC.

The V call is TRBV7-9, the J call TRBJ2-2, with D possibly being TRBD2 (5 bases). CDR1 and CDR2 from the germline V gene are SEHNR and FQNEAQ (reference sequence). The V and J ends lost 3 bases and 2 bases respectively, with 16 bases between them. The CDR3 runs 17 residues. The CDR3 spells CASSLDGGLGNTGELFF. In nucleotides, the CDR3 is TGTGCCAGCAGCTTGGACGGCGGGTTAGGAAACACCGGGGAGCTGTTTTTT. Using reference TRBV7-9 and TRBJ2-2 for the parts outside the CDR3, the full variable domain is DTGVSQNPRHKITKRGQNVTFRCDPISEHNRLYWYRQTLGQGPEFLTYFQNEAQLEKSRLLSDRFSAERPKGSFSTLEIQRTEQGDSAMYLCASSLDGGLGNTGELFFGEGSRLTVL.

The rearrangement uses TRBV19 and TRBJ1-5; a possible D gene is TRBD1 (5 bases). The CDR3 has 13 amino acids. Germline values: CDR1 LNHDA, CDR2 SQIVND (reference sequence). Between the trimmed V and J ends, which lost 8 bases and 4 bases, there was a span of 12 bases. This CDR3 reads CASGGWGNQPQHF. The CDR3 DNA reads TGTGCCAGTGGGGGTTGGGGTAATCAGCCCCAGCATTTT.

CDR3 nucleotide sequence: TGTGCCAGTAGTATGGGGACTAGCGGGAGGGCCGTAGATACGCAGTATTTT. It is translated as CASSMGTSGRAVDTQYF. The chain is built from TRBV19 and TRBJ2-3, with TRBD2 matching 16 bases. CDR1 is LNHDA and CDR2 is SQIVND in the germline V gene (reference sequence). The CDR3 extends over 17 amino acids. Trimming took 3 bases from V and 5 from J; bases not matched to a gene: 5. Filled out from reference TRBV19 and TRBJ2-3, the complete variable domain reads DGGITQSPKYLFRKEGQNVTLSCEQNLNHDAMYWYRQDPGQGLRLIYYSQIVNDFQKGDIAEGYSVSREKKESFPLTVTSAQKNPTAFYLCASSMGTSGRAVDTQYFGPGTRLTVL.

CDR3 region: CAWSVWGTGELFF. In DNA form, the CDR3 reads TGTGCCTGGAGTGTTTGGGGTACCGGGGAGCTGTTTTTT. The V gene is TRBV30, the J gene TRBJ2-2; no clear D gene. This CDR3 spans 13 amino acids. Germline CDR1 is GTSNPN and CDR2 is SVGIG (reference sequence). Trimming pared 0 bases from V and 5 bases from J, leaving 7 bases between. Drawing the rest from reference TRBV30 and TRBJ2-2, the complete variable domain is SQTIHQWPATLVQPVGSPLSLECTVEGTSNPNLYWYRQAAGRGLQLLFYSVGIGQISSEVPQNLSASRPQDRQFILSSKKLLLSDSGFYLCAWSVWGTGELFFGEGSRLTVL.

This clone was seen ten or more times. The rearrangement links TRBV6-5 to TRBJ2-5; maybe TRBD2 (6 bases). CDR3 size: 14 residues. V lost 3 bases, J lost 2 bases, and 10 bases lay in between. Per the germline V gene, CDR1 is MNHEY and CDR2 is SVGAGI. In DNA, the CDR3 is TGTGCCAGCAGTTATACTAGCAAGCAAGAGACCCAGTACTTC. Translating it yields CASSYTSKQETQYF.

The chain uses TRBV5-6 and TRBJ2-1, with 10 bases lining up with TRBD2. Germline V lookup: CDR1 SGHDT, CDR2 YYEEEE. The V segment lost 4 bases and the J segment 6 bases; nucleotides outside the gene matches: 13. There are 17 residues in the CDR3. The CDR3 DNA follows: TGTGCCAGCAGCCAATGGGGAGGCCTAGCGGGAGTCAATGAGCAGTTCTTC. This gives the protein CASSQWGGLAGVNEQFF.

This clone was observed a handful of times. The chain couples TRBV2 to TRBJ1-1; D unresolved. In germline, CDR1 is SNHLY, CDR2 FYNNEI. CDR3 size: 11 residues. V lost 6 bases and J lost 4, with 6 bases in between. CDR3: CASRESTEAFF. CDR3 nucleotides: TGTGCCAGCAGGGAATCCACTGAAGCTTTCTTT.

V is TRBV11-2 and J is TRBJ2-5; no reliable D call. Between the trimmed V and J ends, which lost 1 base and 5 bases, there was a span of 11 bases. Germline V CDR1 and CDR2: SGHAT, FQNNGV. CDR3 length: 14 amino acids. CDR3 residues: CASSLVLGPETQYF. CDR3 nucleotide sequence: TGTGCCAGCAGCTTAGTCCTGGGCCCGGAGACCCAGTACTTC.

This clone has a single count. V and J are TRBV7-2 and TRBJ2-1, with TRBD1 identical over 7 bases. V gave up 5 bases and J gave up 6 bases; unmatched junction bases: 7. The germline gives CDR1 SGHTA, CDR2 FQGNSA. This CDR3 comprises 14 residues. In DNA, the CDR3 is TGTGCCAGCAGCCCCAGACAGGGCAGCAATGAGCAGTTCTTC. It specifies CASSPRQGSNEQFF.

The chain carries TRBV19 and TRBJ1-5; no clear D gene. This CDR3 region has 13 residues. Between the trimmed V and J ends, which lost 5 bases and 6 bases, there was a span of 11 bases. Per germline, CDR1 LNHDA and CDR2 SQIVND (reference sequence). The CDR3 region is CASSEQHTQPQHF. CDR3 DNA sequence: TGTGCCAGTAGTGAGCAGCATACTCAGCCCCAGCATTTT.

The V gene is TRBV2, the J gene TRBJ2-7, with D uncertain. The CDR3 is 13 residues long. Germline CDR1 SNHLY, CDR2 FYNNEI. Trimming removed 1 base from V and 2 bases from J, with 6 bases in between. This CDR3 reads CASSEGIPYEQYF. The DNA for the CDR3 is TGTGCCAGCAGTGAAGGGATTCCCTACGAGCAGTACTTC.